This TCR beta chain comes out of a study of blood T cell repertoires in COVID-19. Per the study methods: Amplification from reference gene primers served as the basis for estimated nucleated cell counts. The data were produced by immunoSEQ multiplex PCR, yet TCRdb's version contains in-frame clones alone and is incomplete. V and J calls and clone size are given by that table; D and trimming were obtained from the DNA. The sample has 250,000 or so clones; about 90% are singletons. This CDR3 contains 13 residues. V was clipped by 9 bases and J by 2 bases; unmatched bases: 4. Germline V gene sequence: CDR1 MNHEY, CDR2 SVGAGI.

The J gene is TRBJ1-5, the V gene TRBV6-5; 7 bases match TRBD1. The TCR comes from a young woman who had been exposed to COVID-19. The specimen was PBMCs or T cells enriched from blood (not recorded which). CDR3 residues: CASLQGGNQPQHF. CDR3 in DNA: TGTGCCAGTTTGCAGGGGGGCAATCAGCCCCAGCATTTT.